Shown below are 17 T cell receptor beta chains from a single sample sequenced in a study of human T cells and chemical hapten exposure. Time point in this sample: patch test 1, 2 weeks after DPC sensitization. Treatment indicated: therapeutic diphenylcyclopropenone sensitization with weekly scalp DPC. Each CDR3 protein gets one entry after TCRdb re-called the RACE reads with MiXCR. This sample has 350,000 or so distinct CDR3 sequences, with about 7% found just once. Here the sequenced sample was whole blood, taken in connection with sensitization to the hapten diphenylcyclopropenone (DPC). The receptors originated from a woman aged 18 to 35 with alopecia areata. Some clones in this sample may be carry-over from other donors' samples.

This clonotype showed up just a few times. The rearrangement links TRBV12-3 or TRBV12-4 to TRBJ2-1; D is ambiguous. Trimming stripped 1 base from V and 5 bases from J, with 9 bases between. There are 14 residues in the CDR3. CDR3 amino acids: CASSLVGKDNEQFF. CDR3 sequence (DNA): TGTGCCAGCAGTTTAGTGGGGAAGGACAATGAGCAGTTCTTC.

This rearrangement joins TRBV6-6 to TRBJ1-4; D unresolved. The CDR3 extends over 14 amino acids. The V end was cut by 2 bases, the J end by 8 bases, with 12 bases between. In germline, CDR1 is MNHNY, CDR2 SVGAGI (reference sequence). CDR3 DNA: TGTGCCAGCAGTTACGAAGTGGGCAGGGAAAAACTGTTTTTT. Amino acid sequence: CASSYEVGREKLFF.

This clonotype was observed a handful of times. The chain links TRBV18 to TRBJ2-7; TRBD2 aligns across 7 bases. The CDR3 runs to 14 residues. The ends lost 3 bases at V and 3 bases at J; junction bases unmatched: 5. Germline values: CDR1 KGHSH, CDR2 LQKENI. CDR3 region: CASSPGLGLYEQYF. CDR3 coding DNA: TGTGCCAGCTCACCTGGACTAGGTCTCTACGAGCAGTACTTC.

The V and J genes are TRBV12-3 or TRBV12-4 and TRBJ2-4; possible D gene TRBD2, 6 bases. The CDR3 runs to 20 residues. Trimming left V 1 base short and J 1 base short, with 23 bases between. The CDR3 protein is CASSLEVGGIPSGAKNIQYF. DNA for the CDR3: TGTGCCAGCAGTTTAGAAGTCGGAGGGATTCCCTCGGGGGCCAAAAACATTCAGTACTTC.

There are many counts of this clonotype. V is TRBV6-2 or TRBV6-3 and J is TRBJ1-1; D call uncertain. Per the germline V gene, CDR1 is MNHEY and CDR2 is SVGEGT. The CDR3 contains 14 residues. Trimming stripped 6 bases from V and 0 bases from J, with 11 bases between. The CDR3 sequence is CASSELNLNTEAFF. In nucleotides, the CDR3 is TGTGCCAGCAGCGAACTGAATTTGAACACTGAAGCTTTCTTT.

As DNA, the CDR3 is TGTGCCAGCAAGGACGGCTCCTTAAGCAATCAGCCCCAGCATTTT. Protein: CASKDGSLSNQPQHF. The V call is TRBV6-2 or TRBV6-3, the J call TRBJ1-5; D remains unclear. This CDR3 has 15 residues. The germline gives CDR1 MNHEY, CDR2 SVGEGT. V was clipped by 7 bases and J by 1 base, with 14 bases between them.

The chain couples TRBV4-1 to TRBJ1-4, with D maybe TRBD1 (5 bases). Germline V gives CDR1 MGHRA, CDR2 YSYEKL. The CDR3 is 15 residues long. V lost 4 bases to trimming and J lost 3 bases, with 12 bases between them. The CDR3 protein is CASSPGPGPNEKLFF. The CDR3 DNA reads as TGCGCCAGCAGCCCGGGGCCGGGGCCTAATGAAAAACTGTTTTTT.

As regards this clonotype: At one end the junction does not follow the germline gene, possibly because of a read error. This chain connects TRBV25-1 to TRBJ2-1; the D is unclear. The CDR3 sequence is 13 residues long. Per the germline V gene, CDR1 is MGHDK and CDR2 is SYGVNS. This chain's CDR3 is CASGEANYNEQFF. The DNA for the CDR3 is TGTGCCAGCGGTGAAGCCAACTACAATGAGCAGTTCTTC.

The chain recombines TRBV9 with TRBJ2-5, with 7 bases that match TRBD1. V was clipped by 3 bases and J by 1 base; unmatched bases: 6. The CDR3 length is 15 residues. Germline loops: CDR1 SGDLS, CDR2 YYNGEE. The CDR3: CASSARQGPQETQYF. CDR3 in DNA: TGTGCCAGCAGCGCCCGACAGGGTCCCCAAGAGACCCAGTACTTC.

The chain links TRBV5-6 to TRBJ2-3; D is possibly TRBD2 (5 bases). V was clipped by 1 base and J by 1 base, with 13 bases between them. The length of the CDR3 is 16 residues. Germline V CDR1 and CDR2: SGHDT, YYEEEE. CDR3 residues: CASSLSSGSRTDTQYF. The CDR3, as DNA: TGTGCCAGCAGCTTGAGTTCGGGGTCCCGCACAGATACGCAGTATTTT.

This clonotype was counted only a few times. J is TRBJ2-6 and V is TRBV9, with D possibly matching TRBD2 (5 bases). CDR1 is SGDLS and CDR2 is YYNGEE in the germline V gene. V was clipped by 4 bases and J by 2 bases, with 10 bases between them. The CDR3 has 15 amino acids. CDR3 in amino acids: CASSSVGAGANVLTF. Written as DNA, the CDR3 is TGTGCCAGCAGCTCCGTCGGGGCTGGGGCCAACGTCCTGACTTTC. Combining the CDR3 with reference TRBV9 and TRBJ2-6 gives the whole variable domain DSGVTQTPKHLITATGQRVTLRCSPRSGDLSVYWYQQSLDQGLQFLIQYYNGEERAKGNILERFSAQQFPDLHSELNLSSLELGDSALYFCASSSVGAGANVLTFGAGSRLTVL.

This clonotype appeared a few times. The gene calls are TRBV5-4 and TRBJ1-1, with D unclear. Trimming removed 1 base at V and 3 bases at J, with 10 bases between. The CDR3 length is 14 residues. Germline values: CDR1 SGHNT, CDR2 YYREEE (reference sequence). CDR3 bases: TGTGCCAGCAGCTTGCCCTGGGGTGACACTGAAGCTTTCTTT. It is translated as CASSLPWGDTEAFF.

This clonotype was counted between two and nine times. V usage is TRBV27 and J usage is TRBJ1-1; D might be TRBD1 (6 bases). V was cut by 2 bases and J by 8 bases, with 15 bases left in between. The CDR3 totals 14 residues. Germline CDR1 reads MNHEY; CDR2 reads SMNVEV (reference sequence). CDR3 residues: CASSLRGRGFEAFF. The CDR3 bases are TGTGCCAGCAGTTTACGGGGCAGGGGCTTCGAAGCTTTCTTT.

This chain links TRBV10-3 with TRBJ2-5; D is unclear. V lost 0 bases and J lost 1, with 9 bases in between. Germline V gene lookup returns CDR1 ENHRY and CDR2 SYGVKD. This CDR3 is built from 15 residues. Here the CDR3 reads CAISESLQPQETQYF. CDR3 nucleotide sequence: TGTGCCATCAGTGAGTCTCTCCAGCCCCAAGAGACCCAGTACTTC.

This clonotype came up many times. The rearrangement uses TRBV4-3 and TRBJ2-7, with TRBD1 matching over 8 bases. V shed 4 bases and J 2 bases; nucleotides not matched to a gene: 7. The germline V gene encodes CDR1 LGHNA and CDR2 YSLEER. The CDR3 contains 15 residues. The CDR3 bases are TGCGCCAGCAGCCCAAACCTGGACAGGGCCTACGAGCAGTACTTC. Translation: CASSPNLDRAYEQYF.

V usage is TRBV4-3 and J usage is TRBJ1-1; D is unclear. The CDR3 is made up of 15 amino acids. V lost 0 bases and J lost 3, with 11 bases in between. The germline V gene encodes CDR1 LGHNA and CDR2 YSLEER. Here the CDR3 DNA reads TGCGCCAGCAGCCAAGATCGAGGGCAGGACACTGAAGCTTTCTTT. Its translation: CASSQDRGQDTEAFF.

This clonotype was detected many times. In DNA form, the CDR3 reads TGTGCCAGCAGCGCAACGACAGGGGCCTACACCTTC. This sequence encodes CASSATTGAYTF. The chain employs TRBV7-8 and TRBJ1-2; TRBD1 matches at 8 bases. J lost 10 bases, V lost 5 bases, and 6 bases had no gene match. This CDR3 is 12 amino acids long. From germline, CDR1 is SGHVS and CDR2 FQNEAQ.